This TCR beta chain was observed in a study of blood T cell repertoires in COVID-19. Study background: Italy, Spain and the United States were the sources of the convalescent and acute COVID-19 samples. T cells, B-cell-depleted T cells, or PBMCs supplied cDNA or gDNA.

Original analysis: The authors estimated nucleated cell counts from reference gene primer amplification. Data came from immunoSEQ multiplex PCR; TCRdb stores just in-frame clones and leaves some out. That table gives V, J and clone size, and the DNA gave D and trimming. The repertoire includes about 240,000 clones, about 80% of them detected once, and more than 9.5% sits in the top ten. CDR1 and CDR2 (germline): MNHEY, SVGAGI. The CDR3 spans 16 residues. V lost 2 bases and J 0 bases, leaving 13 bases between the germline ends. Material: peripheral blood. V usage is TRBV6-5 and J usage is TRBJ1-1; D unresolved. The source of this sequence is a woman of 80 years or more with acute or convalescent COVID-19. The CDR3 sequence: CASSYVPTVMNTEAFF. The CDR3 nucleotides are TGTGCCAGCAGTTACGTCCCAACGGTAATGAACACTGAAGCTTTCTTT.